Listed below are T cell receptor beta chains from one sample, sequenced in a study of shared clonotypes between healthy human individuals. Sequenced by immunoSEQ multiplex PCR; TCRdb stores in-frame clones only, minus some. The table records hundreds of thousands of clones, around 97% of them present only once. The source material was naive CD4+ T cells sorted from blood. The source of these receptors is a woman aged 25 to 39 in good health. Both conserved end residues are part of each CDR3. D genes are given only for firm matches. Expanded clones get a size class; other rows say once, few or many, or leave the size out.

v_call	clone_size	cdr3_length	d_call	j_call	cdr3_aa	cdr3_nt
TRBV6-1	NA	12	NA	TRBJ2-7	CASSERAALAYF	TGTGCCAGCAGTGAAAGGGCGGCGTTAGCGTACTTC
TRBV10-3	NA	14	NA	TRBJ1-4	CAISESKGSEKLFF	TGTGCCATCAGTGAGTCAAAGGGGAGTGAAAAACTGTTTTTT
TRBV5-1	once	15	TRBD2	TRBJ2-1	CASSLGASGSGEQFF	TGCGCCAGCAGCTTGGGGGCTAGCGGGAGCGGTGAGCAGTTCTTC
TRBV19	NA	14	NA	TRBJ1-5	CASSIKTPERPQHF	TGTGCCAGTAGTATAAAGACCCCGGAGAGGCCCCAGCATTTT
TRBV6-1	NA	13	NA	TRBJ2-1	CASRTDFYNEQFF	TGTGCCAGCCGGACGGACTTTTACAATGAGCAGTTCTTC
TRBV19	once	19	NA	TRBJ1-5	CASKEAGAGPLYSNQPQHF	TGTGCCAGCAAAGAGGCCGGGGCCGGGCCCCTCTATAGCAATCAGCCCCAGCATTTT
TRBV6-1	NA	17	TRBD2	TRBJ2-7	CASSEVISGSFLSEQYF	TGTGCCAGCAGTGAAGTGATCAGCGGGAGCTTCCTGAGCGAGCAGTACTTC
TRBV6-4	NA	11	NA	TRBJ1-5	CASSDRQPQHF	TGTGCCAGCAGTGACCGGCAGCCCCAGCATTTT
TRBV10-3	NA	16	NA	TRBJ2-1	CAISLLQVGSYNEQFF	TGTGCCATCAGTCTCCTACAGGTGGGCTCCTACAATGAGCAGTTCTTC
TRBV5-1	NA	13	TRBD2	TRBJ2-5	CASRSLAGETQYF	TGCGCCAGCAGGAGTCTAGCGGGGGAGACCCAGTACTTC
TRBV5-1	NA	13	NA	TRBJ1-1	CASSFKENTEAFF	TGCGCCAGCAGCTTTAAGGAGAACACTGAAGCTTTCTTT
TRBV28	NA	11	NA	TRBJ2-7	CASTGYYEQYF	TGTGCCAGTACAGGCTACTACGAGCAGTACTTC
TRBV25-1	NA	17	NA	TRBJ2-1	CASSEYPGQGPHNEQFF	TGTGCCAGCAGTGAATATCCGGGTCAGGGGCCCCACAATGAGCAGTTCTTC
TRBV7-9	NA	14	TRBD2	TRBJ2-7	CASSFAGGGYEQYF	TGTGCCAGCAGCTTCGCAGGCGGGGGATACGAGCAGTACTTC
TRBV4-1	once	15	NA	TRBJ2-7	CASSRFSRLDYEQYF	TGCGCCAGCAGCCGGTTTAGTAGGTTGGACTACGAGCAGTACTTC
TRBV5-4	NA	15	TRBD1	TRBJ2-7	CASSLGTGVSYEQYF	TGTGCCAGCAGCTTGGGAACAGGGGTGTCCTACGAGCAGTACTTC
TRBV5-4	NA	16	TRBD2	TRBJ2-1	CASSPKTSGIYNEQFF	TGTGCCAGCAGCCCCAAGACTAGCGGGATCTACAATGAGCAGTTCTTC
TRBV5-1	NA	15	NA	TRBJ2-1	CASSLDSSDYNEQFF	TGCGCCAGCAGCTTGGATTCGAGCGACTACAATGAGCAGTTCTTC
TRBV2	few	14	NA	TRBJ1-5	CASSENGRDQPQHF	TGTGCCAGCAGTGAGAACGGCCGAGATCAGCCCCAGCATTTT
TRBV2	once	12	TRBD1	TRBJ1-5	CASGDRVQPQHF	TGTGCCAGCGGGGACAGGGTTCAGCCCCAGCATTTT
TRBV18	NA	13	TRBD1	TRBJ1-5	CASAWDRNQPQHF	TGTGCCAGCGCTTGGGACAGAAATCAGCCCCAGCATTTT
TRBV19	NA	13	TRBD1	TRBJ2-5	CASSGQGWETQYF	TGTGCCAGTTCCGGACAGGGTTGGGAGACCCAGTACTTC
TRBV28	NA	12	NA	TRBJ1-5	CASSFRAGTQHF	TGTGCCAGCAGTTTCCGCGCGGGGACCCAGCATTTT
TRBV28	NA	13	NA	TRBJ2-5	CASSLPSGETQYF	TGTGCCAGCAGCCTACCCTCTGGGGAGACCCAGTACTTC
TRBV7-2	NA	14	TRBD1	TRBJ2-7	CASSLGQGFYEQYF	TGTGCCAGCAGCTTAGGACAGGGGTTCTACGAGCAGTACTTC
TRBV14	NA	14	TRBD1	TRBJ2-1	CASSPKGQYNEQFF	TGTGCCAGCAGCCCAAAGGGACAGTACAATGAGCAGTTCTTC
TRBV4-1	NA	13	NA	TRBJ1-5	CASSQDRGRTQHF	TGCGCCAGCAGCCAAGATCGGGGAAGGACCCAGCATTTT
TRBV5-1	NA	15	TRBD1	TRBJ2-5	CASSIGQGAGETQYF	TGCGCCAGCAGCATAGGACAGGGGGCAGGAGAGACCCAGTACTTC
TRBV19	once	17	TRBD2	TRBJ2-7	CASSPPPPSGRSYEQYF	TGTGCCAGTAGTCCGCCCCCCCCTAGCGGGAGATCCTACGAGCAGTACTTC